This TCR beta chain was sequenced for a study of blood T cell repertoires in COVID-19. Study information: T cells, B-cell-depleted T cells, or PBMCs provided the cDNA or gDNA that served as material.

Those who participated ranged in age from about 18 to 89 years and resided in 20 to 30 US areas. This CDR3 comprises 20 residues. Profiling relied on immunoSEQ multiplex PCR, and the TCRdb table lists in-frame clones only, not all of them. The sample has 130,000 to 150,000 clones, 84% seen once. The sequenced material came from PBMCs or T cells enriched from blood (not recorded which). This rearrangement joins TRBV21-1 to TRBJ1-5; TRBD1 was called by the table and not checked on the DNA. TRBV21-1 represents a pseudogene. This sequence was found in a woman aged 45-59 years who had been exposed to COVID-19. The CDR3 region is CASSRGVGDRGRNYNQPQHF. The CDR3 nucleotides are TGTGCCAGCAGCAGAGGGGTTGGGGACAGGGGGCGAAATTACAATCAGCCCCAGCATTTT.